Listed below are T cell receptor beta chains from one sample, sequenced in a study of blood T cell repertoires in COVID-19. Only in-frame clones appear in the TCRdb table, and some are missing; sequencing was by immunoSEQ multiplex PCR. The table has about 270,000 clones, about 89% seen once. Sequenced material: peripheral blood. The receptors here all came from a man aged 40-49 years with active or convalescent COVID-19. The CDR3 runs from the conserved cysteine through the conserved F or W.

TRBJ1-4 | TRBV3-1/TRBV3-2 | CASSQVGQKGEKLFF
TRBJ2-7 | TRBV11-3 | CASSLAIWGGYEQYF
TRBJ1-6 | TRBV6-5 | CAARETGENSPLHF
TRBJ1-6 | TRBV30 | CAWSVPQGLVYSPLHF
TRBJ1-2 | TRBV30 | CAWSVTGVPRGYTF
TRBJ2-3 | TRBV7-9 | CASSSWGGSTDTQYF
TRBJ1-5 | TRBV6-5 | CASREYRNQPQHF
TRBJ2-5 | TRBV9 | CASSVSAGKETQYF
TRBJ1-6 | TRBV29-1 | CSVSNRGRNSPLHF
TRBJ1-1 | TRBV9 | CASSSLGAGNTEAFF
TRBJ2-1 | TRBV4-1 | CASSHPGTSGIDYEQFF
TRBJ1-6 | TRBV7-3 | CASSQQGQANSPLHF
TRBJ1-2 | TRBV30 | CAWSVSQGYISGYGYTF
TRBJ2-1 | TRBV7-9 | CASSLDTGSEQFF
TRBJ2-5 | TRBV30 | CAWAQRGETQYF